Listed below are T cell receptor beta chains from one sample, sequenced in a study of T cells in Graves' hyperthyroidism and ophthalmopathy. TCRdb passed the multiplex PCR reads through MiXCR, listing each CDR3 protein once. The sample contains about 180,000 distinct CDR3 sequences, approximately 15% of which appear only once. Sequencing was done on a sample of blood. These receptors were collected from a woman aged 45-65 years with Graves' hyperthyroidism. Each CDR3 is given without its conserved first and last residue.

j_gene | v_gene | CDR3aa
TRBJ2-2 | TRBV24-1 | ATSEPGQGNTGELF
TRBJ2-4 | TRBV2 | ASRAGTAKNIQY
TRBJ2-7 | TRBV4-2 | ASSQVVGGGAGEQY
TRBJ1-1 | TRBV15 | ATSRVGHMNTEAF
TRBJ1-2 | TRBV20-1 | SARDREKLGQGVTNYGYT
TRBJ1-2 | TRBV18 | ASSPKRYSTNYGYT
TRBJ2-1 | TRBV5-1 | ASRTRTGGVNEQF
TRBJ2-1 | TRBV12-3/TRBV12-4 | ASSDTSVDEQF
TRBJ1-2 | TRBV19 | ASALSGTANYGYT
TRBJ2-1 | TRBV20-1 | SALSGVTNNEQF
TRBJ2-1 | TRBV12-3/TRBV12-4 | ASSLVLAGGDEQF
TRBJ1-1 | TRBV3-1 | ASSQNRRMNTEAF